This T cell receptor beta chain appears in the sequencing data of a study of blood T cells in healthy people across ages. Study results and caveats: The study found TCR beta diversity correlated strongly with naive T cell percentage.

With respect to this clonotype: Its specificity is unknown. The germline gene is not matched at one end of the junction; a read error may be the cause.

The CDR3 is made up of 15 amino acids. CDR1 and CDR2 from the germline V gene are DFQATT and SNEGSKA (reference sequence). Through a sample-barcoded 5' primer and a J-beta primer mix, a second PCR was run for roughly 6 to 11 cycles. TCRdb recomputed calls from the 5' RACE reads with MiXCR, one row per CDR3 protein. Counted here are hundreds of thousands of distinct CDR3 sequences, approximately 44% occurring once; the ten biggest clones make up roughly 18%. Material: blood. The receptor comes from a man aged 55 to 70 in good health. This rearrangement joins TRBV20-1 to TRBJ2-3; 9 bases are a match to TRBD2. The CDR3 coding sequence is TGCAGCGCTAGTATCTGGCGGGGGGGTTCAGATACGCAGGATTTT. This gives the protein CSASIWRGGSDTQDF.